The entry below gives a single T cell receptor (beta chain) sequence along with its context. These data are taken from a study of CD8 T cells in Susac syndrome. CD8+ and CD4+ T cells taken from blood had their TCR beta sequenced. The multiple sclerosis control cohort comprised treatment-naive individuals presenting with stable or active relapsing-remitting disease. While CD8+ and CD4+ T cells were isolated negatively, TEMRA cells were enriched by FACS. Reverse transcription of roughly 0.45 to 1 ug RNA used random hexamers. TCR beta CDR3 was amplified by immunoSEQ covering 54 Vbeta and 13 Jbeta. MiXCR was run by TCRdb on the immunoSEQ multiplex PCR reads, yielding one entry per CDR3 protein. The sample has 180,000 or so distinct CDR3 sequences, roughly 95% seen once; the top ten hold under 0.095%. Sequences were obtained from CD4+ T cells from PBMCs. The sequence was obtained from a human donor with multiple sclerosis.

CDR3 loop: CAWTSRFPSRDRGPEAFF. In nucleotides, the CDR3 is TGTGCCTGGACCTCGAGGTTCCCCAGCCGGGACAGGGGCCCTGAAGCTTTCTTT. V usage is TRBV30 and J usage is TRBJ1-1; TRBD1 aligns across 10 bases. The CDR3 totals 18 residues. The germline V gene has CDR1 GTSNPN and CDR2 SVGIG (reference sequence). V shed 4 bases and J 6 bases; nucleotides not matched to a gene: 20.